The present TCR beta chain was sequenced within a study of cytomegalovirus exposure and HLA in healthy donors. A multiplex PCR was run with 60 Vbeta primers and 13 Jbeta primers. Sequenced by immunoSEQ multiplex PCR; TCRdb stores in-frame clones only, minus some. Altogether about 150,000 clones are present, 80% to 90% being singletons, with the ten largest covering 2% to 2.5%. Relative to its sample, this clone is medium-sized. The antigen is unknown. Per the germline V gene, CDR1 is MRHNA and CDR2 is SNTAGT. Trimming removed 0 bases from V and 0 bases from J, with 3 bases in between. The CDR3 length is 15 residues. General study points: A later analysis reported that several of the most significant clusters appeared to be linked to common viral pathogens, among them Epstein-Barr virus.

The TCR comes from a male donor in good health and CMV-seronegative. The chain couples TRBV6-4 to TRBJ2-6; D uncertain. Material: PBMCs. The DNA for the CDR3 is TGTGCCAGCAGTGACTCACACTCTGGGGCCAACGTCCTGACTTTC. Its protein product is CASSDSHSGANVLTF.